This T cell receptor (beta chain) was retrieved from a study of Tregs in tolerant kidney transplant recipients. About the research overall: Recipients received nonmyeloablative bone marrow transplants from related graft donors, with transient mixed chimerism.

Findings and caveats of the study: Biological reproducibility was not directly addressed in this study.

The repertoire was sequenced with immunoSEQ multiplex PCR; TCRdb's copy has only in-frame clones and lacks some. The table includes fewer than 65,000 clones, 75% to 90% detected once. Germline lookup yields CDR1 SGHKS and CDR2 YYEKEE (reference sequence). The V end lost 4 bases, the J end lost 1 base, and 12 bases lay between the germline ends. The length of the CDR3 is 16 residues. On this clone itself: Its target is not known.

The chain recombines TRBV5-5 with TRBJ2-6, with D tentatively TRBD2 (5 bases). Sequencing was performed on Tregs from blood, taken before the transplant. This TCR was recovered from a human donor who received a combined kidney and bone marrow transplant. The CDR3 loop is CASSPGVGSGANVLTF. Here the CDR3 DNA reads TGTGCCAGCAGCCCCGGGGTGGGTTCTGGGGCCAACGTCCTGACTTTC. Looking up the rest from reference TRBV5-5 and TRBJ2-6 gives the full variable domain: DAGVTQSPTHLIKTRGQQVTLRCSPISGHKSVSWYQQVLGQGPQFIFQYYEKEERGRGNFPDRFSARQFPNYSSELNVNALLLGDSALYLCASSPGVGSGANVLTFGAGSRLTVL.